This is a list of T cell receptor beta chains from one sample in a study of T cell responses to AZD1222 COVID-19 vaccine. Clones were sequenced by immunoSEQ multiplex PCR, and TCRdb holds only the in-frame ones, with some missing. This table has 95,000 to 120,000 clones, about 91% appearing once. The material sequenced was peripheral blood, taken 28 days after the second AZD1222 dose. The origin of the receptors is an adult who received the AZD1222 COVID-19 vaccine. The CDR3 runs from the conserved cysteine through the conserved F or W. Each record gives: CDR3 length, J gene, V gene, D gene, clone size, CDR3 DNA, CDR3 protein. The D gene is left open where the match is weak. Size is stated for part of the rows, as once, few or many counts, or as a class when the clone is expanded.

15 | TRBJ2-1 | TRBV19 | . | . | TGTGCCAGTAGAGAGGGCATCGGGTCCTACAATGAGCAGTTCTTC | CASREGIGSYNEQFF
15 | TRBJ1-3 | TRBV11-2 | . | . | TGTGCCAGCAGCTCGATCGGGACGCCTGGAAACACCATATATTTT | CASSSIGTPGNTIYF
14 | TRBJ1-4 | TRBV28 | TRBD1 | . | TGTGCCAGCAGCCCGACAGGGGGCCATGAAAAACTGTTTTTT | CASSPTGGHEKLFF
13 | TRBJ1-2 | TRBV9 | . | . | TGTGCCAGCAGCGCGACAGAATCCTATGGCTACACCTTC | CASSATESYGYTF
15 | TRBJ2-7 | TRBV28 | TRBD2 | . | TGTGCCAGCAGTTTAGCGGGGGGCACGACCTACGAGCAGTACTTC | CASSLAGGTTYEQYF
14 | TRBJ1-2 | TRBV10-3 | TRBD1 | . | TGTGCCATCAGGGAGGGGGCGCTAGGCTATGGCTACACCTTC | CAIREGALGYGYTF
13 | TRBJ1-1 | TRBV5-1 | . | . | TGCGCCAGCAGCTTGGAGCAGAACACTGAAGCTTTCTTT | CASSLEQNTEAFF
14 | TRBJ2-1 | TRBV19 | . | . | TGTGCCAGTAGCCTCGTGGGGGTCTACAATGAGCAGTTCTTC | CASSLVGVYNEQFF
14 | TRBJ2-5 | TRBV18 | . | few | TGTGCCAGCTCAGCGTTCGGAACCCAAGAGACCCAGTACTTC | CASSAFGTQETQYF
13 | TRBJ1-1 | TRBV11-2 | . | . | TGTGCCAGCAGCTTATCAGGGAATACTGAAGCTTTCTTT | CASSLSGNTEAFF
14 | TRBJ2-7 | TRBV5-1 | . | . | TGCGCCAGCAGCCCACCCACGGATACCTACGAGCAGTACTTC | CASSPPTDTYEQYF
13 | TRBJ2-1 | TRBV6-5 | TRBD2 | . | TGTGCCAGCAGCACCCTAGCGGGTCATGAGCAGTTCTTC | CASSTLAGHEQFF
14 | TRBJ1-4 | TRBV5-1 | TRBD1 | . | TGCGCCAGCAGCCCGGACAGGCCTAATGAAAAACTGTTTTTT | CASSPDRPNEKLFF
14 | TRBJ1-5 | TRBV2 | . | . | TGTGCCAGCAACGGGGAGTATAGCAATCAGCCCCAGCATTTT | CASNGEYSNQPQHF
14 | TRBJ1-2 | TRBV6-5 | TRBD1 | . | TGTGCCAGCAGTTACTTAACAGGGGGAACGGGCTACACCTTC | CASSYLTGGTGYTF